Included here is one T cell receptor (beta chain) sequence, with context. This entry belongs to a study of blood T cell repertoires in COVID-19. Assay used: immunoSEQ multiplex PCR; TCRdb lists only in-frame clones, some missing. The sample yields around 230,000 clones, less than 90% seen once. The CDR3 covers 16 residues. The germline gives CDR1 MNHNY, CDR2 SVGAGI (reference sequence). The trim removed 6 bases at V and 6 bases at J, leaving 14 bases unmatched. The sample comprised peripheral blood. The source of this sequence is an older woman with active or convalescent COVID-19. V gene TRBV6-6 combines with J gene TRBJ1-1; TRBD1 matches at 9 bases. The CDR3 DNA follows: TGTGCCAGCAGCGACCAAGGGACAGGGAAAGTGGCTGAAGCTTTCTTT. Translating gives CASSDQGTGKVAEAFF.